The entry below describes one T cell receptor beta chain. Antigen specificity is unknown. V was pared by 4 bases and J by 6 bases, with 4 bases between. The CDR3 has 11 residues. Only in-frame clones appear in the TCRdb table, and some are missing; sequencing was by immunoSEQ multiplex PCR. The sample lists 72,000 or so clones, around 70% occurring once. The culture ran for nine to ten days, and then CD4+ T cells were isolated. BNT162b2 vaccine or mRNA-1273 vaccine was given to participants in two doses. Days 3 and 7 were when half the medium was replaced with IL-2 medium. These data are taken from a study of vaccination effects on CD4 cells after COVID-19. Findings of the study overall: Researchers report that only 1 of 255 vaccine-induced clones in healthy vaccinees cross-reacted with common cold coronaviruses. Clones of infection and vaccine origin contracted markedly late after vaccination.

The chain has TRBV12-3 or TRBV12-4 and TRBJ2-1; no clear D gene. The sample consisted of CD4+ T cells from PBMCs cultured without peptide, taken after COVID-19 vaccination. The sequence was collected from a human donor who received a COVID-19 vaccine. CDR3 bases: TGTGCCAGCAGTTCAATCAATGAGCAGTTCTTC. As protein: CASSSINEQFF.